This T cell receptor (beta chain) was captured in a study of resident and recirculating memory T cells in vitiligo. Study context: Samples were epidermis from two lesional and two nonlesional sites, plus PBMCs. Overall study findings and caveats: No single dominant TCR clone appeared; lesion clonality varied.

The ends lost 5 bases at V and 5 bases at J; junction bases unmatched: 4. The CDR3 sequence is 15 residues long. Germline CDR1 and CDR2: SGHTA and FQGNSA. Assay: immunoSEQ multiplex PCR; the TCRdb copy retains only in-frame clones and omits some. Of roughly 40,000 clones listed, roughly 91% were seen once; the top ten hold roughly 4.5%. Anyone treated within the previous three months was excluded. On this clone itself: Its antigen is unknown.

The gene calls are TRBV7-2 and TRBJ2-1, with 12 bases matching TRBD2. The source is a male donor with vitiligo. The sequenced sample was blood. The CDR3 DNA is TGTGCCAGCAGCCCCAGGACTAGCGGGAACAATGAGCAGTTCTTC. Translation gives CASSPRTSGNNEQFF.